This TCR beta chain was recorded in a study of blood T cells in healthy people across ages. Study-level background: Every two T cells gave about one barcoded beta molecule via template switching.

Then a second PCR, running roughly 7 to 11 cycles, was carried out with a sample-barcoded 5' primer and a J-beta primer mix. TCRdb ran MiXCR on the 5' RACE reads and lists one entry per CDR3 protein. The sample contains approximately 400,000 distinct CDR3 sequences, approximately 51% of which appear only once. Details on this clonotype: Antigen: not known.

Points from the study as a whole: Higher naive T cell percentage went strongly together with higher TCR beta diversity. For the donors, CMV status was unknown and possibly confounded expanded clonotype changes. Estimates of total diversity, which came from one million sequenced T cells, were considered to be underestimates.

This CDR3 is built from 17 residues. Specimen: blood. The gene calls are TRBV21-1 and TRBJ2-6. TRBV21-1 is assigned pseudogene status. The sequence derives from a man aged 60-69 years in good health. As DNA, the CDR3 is TGTGCCAGCAGCCGGACCACACGGATCCCTGGGGCCAACGTCCTGACTTTC. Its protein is CASSRTTRIPGANVLTF.